This T cell receptor beta chain was identified in a study of OX40 agonist ivuxolimab in advanced cancers. About the study: Prior checkpoint blockade (anti-PD-1, anti-PD-L1 or anti-CTLA-4) was permitted; 35% to 50% had it. One patient with hepatocellular carcinoma and two with cutaneous melanoma, three in all, had partial responses.

The repertoire was sequenced with immunoSEQ multiplex PCR; TCRdb's copy has only in-frame clones and lacks some. The sample records about 86,000 clones, roughly 89% being singletons. Germline V gene sequence: CDR1 KGHSH, CDR2 LQKENI. CDR3 length: 13 residues. V was pared by 2 bases and J by 5 bases, with 3 bases of the junction left unmatched. The TCR was taken from an adult with an advanced solid tumor such as melanoma, head and neck, liver or kidney cancer. The sequencing here drew on CD4+ or CD8+ T cells sorted from blood, taken in a trial of the OX40 agonist ivuxolimab. V is TRBV18 and J is TRBJ2-7, with TRBD1 identical over 7 bases. CDR3 sequence (DNA): TGTGCCAGCTCACCAACAGGGGATCACGAGCAGTACTTC. It specifies CASSPTGDHEQYF.